The present T cell receptor (beta chain) was sequenced within a study of cytomegalovirus exposure and HLA in healthy donors. Study-wide points: A missense DCLRE1C variant was associated with V- and J-gene trimming of TCR beta chains in a later analysis, and an independent cohort replicated the association. TCR beta sequences numbering over 15,000 were associated with HLA alleles at 0.05 false discovery rate in a later analysis. Reports credit the classifier with highly specific, highly sensitive diagnosis of cytomegalovirus status. By HLA locus, TCR association rates varied in a later analysis, with DRB1 showing the most and HLA-C the fewest.

A remark on this clone: Its antigen is not identified.

Trimming shortened V by 3 bases and J by 5 bases, and 19 bases separated the two germline ends. Germline V CDR1 and CDR2: ENHRY, SYGVKD. The CDR3 runs to 16 residues. PCR was performed using 60 Vbeta and 13 Jbeta primers. Clones were read by immunoSEQ multiplex PCR, and TCRdb kept only the in-frame ones, dropping some. This sample has under 200,000 clones, with 60% to 80% found just once. Sequencing was performed on PBMCs. The gene calls are TRBV10-3 and TRBJ2-5, with D possibly TRBD1 on 5 matching bases. This receptor was obtained from a man aged 55-75 years in good health and CMV-seronegative. The CDR3: CAISDHVEGVLETQYF. The CDR3 DNA reads TGTGCCATCAGTGACCACGTGGAAGGGGTCTTGGAGACCCAGTACTTC.